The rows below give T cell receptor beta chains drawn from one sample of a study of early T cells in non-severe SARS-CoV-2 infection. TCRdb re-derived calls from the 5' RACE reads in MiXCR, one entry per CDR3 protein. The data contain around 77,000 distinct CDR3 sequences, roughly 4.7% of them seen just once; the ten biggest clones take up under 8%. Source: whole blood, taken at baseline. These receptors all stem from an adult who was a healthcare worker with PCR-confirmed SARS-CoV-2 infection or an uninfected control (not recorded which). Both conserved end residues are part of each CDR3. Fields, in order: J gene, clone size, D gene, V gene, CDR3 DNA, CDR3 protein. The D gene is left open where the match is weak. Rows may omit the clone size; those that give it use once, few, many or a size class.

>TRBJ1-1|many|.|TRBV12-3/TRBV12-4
TGTGCCAGCAGTCTTGGGACTTACGGTGAAGCTTTCTTT
CASSLGTYGEAFF
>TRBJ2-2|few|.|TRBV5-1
TGCGCCAGCAGCCCCACCGGGACAAACACCGGGGAGCTGTTTTTT
CASSPTGTNTGELFF
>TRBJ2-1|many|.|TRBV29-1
TGCAGCGCCGGGCGGCCGGGTGCCCCAAGTGAGCAGTTCTTC
CSAGRPGAPSEQFF
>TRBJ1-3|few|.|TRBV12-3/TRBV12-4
TGTGCCAGCAGTTTGGTCTCCGGGCCAGCTGGAAACACCATATATTTT
CASSLVSGPAGNTIYF
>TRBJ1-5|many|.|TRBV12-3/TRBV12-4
TGTGCCAGCAGTCCTCCGGCGAGGGCCAACCATCAGCCCCAGCATTTT
CASSPPARANHQPQHF
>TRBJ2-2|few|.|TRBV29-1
TGCAGCGTTGAGGGGGCAGGGAGCCCCGGGGAGCTGTTTTTT
CSVEGAGSPGELFF
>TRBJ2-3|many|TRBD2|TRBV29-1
TGCAGCGTTGCTGATAGCGGGCACACAGATACGCAGTATTTT
CSVADSGHTDTQYF
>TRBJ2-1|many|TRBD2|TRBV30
TGTGCCTGGAGTGCCAGCGGGAGGGGTGATGAGCAGTTCTTC
CAWSASGRGDEQFF
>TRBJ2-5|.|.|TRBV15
TGTGCCACCAGCGGCCGACAGCTCCCTGAGACCCAGTACTTC
CATSGRQLPETQYF
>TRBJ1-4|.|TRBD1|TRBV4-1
TGCGCCAGCAGCCAAGCCGACAGGGTGAATGAAAAACTGTTTTTT
CASSQADRVNEKLFF
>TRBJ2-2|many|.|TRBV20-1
TGCAGTGCTAGAGACCCCCTCTGGGCAGAGAACACCGGGGAGCTGTTTTTT
CSARDPLWAENTGELFF
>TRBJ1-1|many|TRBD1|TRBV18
TGTGCCAGCCAGATCGGGACAGGGGGCGCGTGGAACACTGAAGCTTTCTTT
CASQIGTGGAWNTEAFF
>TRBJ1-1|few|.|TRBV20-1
TGCAGTGGGATAGGGGGGATAGGTACTGAAGCTTTCTTT
CSGIGGIGTEAFF
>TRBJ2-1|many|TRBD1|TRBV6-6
TGTGCCAGCAGTCCCACAGGGGGAAATGAGCAGTTCTTC
CASSPTGGNEQFF
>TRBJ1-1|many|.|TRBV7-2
TGTGCCAGCAGCCATTCCATGGGCTCCGGGCCGGCAATACGTCTTTGGAACACTGAAGCTTTCTTT
CASSHSMGSGPAIRLWNTEAFF
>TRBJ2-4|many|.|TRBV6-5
TGTGCCAGCAGTTACTCGCGGGGAGGCAAAAACATTCAGTACTTC
CASSYSRGGKNIQYF
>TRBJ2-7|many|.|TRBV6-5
TGTGCCAGCAGTTACTCGAGGGGGTACGAGCAGTACTTC
CASSYSRGYEQYF
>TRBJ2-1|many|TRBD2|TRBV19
TGTGCCAGTAGTACCGGGGCGGGAGTTAGGAATGAGCAGTTCTTC
CASSTGAGVRNEQFF
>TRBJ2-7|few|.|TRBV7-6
TGTGCCAGCAGCTTAGGTGGGGGGCCCTACGAGCAGTACTTC
CASSLGGGPYEQYF
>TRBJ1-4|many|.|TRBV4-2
TGTGCCAGCAGCCAAGATCGGCAGTCAGAAAAACTGTTTTTT
CASSQDRQSEKLFF
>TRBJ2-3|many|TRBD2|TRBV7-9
TGTGCCAGCAGCTTAGTAGCGGGAGACACAGATACGCAGTATTTT
CASSLVAGDTDTQYF
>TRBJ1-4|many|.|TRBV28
TGTGCCAGCAGTTTAAGGGCAGGACGGGAAAAACTGTTTTTT
CASSLRAGREKLFF
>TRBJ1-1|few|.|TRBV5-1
TGCGCCAGCAGCTTTAGGACAGCGGGCTCTGAAGCTTTCTTT
CASSFRTAGSEAFF
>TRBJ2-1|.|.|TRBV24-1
TGTGCCACCAGTGCCCCGCCGGGGGATGAGCAGTTCTTC
CATSAPPGDEQFF
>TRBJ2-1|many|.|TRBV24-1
TGTGCCACCAGTGATTTTCGGGGGTACAATGAGCAGTTCTTC
CATSDFRGYNEQFF
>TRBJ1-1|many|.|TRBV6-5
TGTGCCAGCAGGCGAGGCCAGCACACTGAAGCTTTCTTT
CASRRGQHTEAFF
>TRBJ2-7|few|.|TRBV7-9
TGTGCCAGCAGCCCCTGGACCCACGAGCAGTACTTC
CASSPWTHEQYF
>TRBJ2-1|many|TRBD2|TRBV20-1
TGCAGTGCGGGCCCCCCCTCGGCTAGCGGAAATGAGCAGTTCTTC
CSAGPPSASGNEQFF
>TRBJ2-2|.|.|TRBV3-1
TGTGCCAGCAGAAACAGTGGCACCGGGGAGCTGTTTTTT
CASRNSGTGELFF
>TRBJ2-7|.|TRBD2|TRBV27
TGTGCCAGCATGGGACTAGCGATTCCCTACGAGCAGTACTTC
CASMGLAIPYEQYF
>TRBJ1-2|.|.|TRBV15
TGTGCCACCAGCAGGGACAGAGAAAACTATGGCTACACCTTC
CATSRDRENYGYTF